This TCR beta chain appears in the sequencing data of a study of regulatory T cells in long-lasting Graves disease. This clonotype occurred many times. The antigen is unknown. iRepertoire HTBI primers and Arm-PCR of CDR3 regions built TCR beta libraries. Original analysis: Identification yielded approximately 67 TRBV and more than 12 TRBJ segments across samples. One entry per CDR3 protein results from TCRdb running MiXCR on the multiplex PCR reads. V and J calls and clone size were set by TCRdb, not the authors. The sample shows about 240,000 distinct CDR3 sequences, around 20% of them seen only once. Indicated time point: newly diagnosed GD, antithyroid drugs for less than 3 months. Generation of the TCR library employed RNA extracted from PBMCs. Roughly 10 milliliters of peripheral blood went into EDTA tubes. General study points: Comparison showed that persistent patients shared more public clonotypes (fewer than 3,000) than new patients (approximately 930).

This clonotype originated in a female donor with Graves disease. Source: peripheral blood mononuclear cells (PBMCs), taken at new diagnosis, from a patient treated with antithyroid drugs.

CDR3 residues: CASSDDSMGTDTQYF. Here the CDR3 DNA reads TGTGCCAGCAGCGACGACTCGATGGGCACAGATACGCAGTATTTT. The chain combines TRBV7-8 with TRBJ2-3; D unclear. The V gene lost 5 bases and the J gene lost 1 base, with 13 bases spanning the gap. The CDR3 runs 15 residues. Germline assignment: CDR1 SGHVS and CDR2 FQNEAQ.